This T cell receptor (beta chain) came from a study of T cell changes during pregnancy in multiple sclerosis. Only in-frame clones appear in the TCRdb table, and some are missing; sequencing was by immunoSEQ multiplex PCR. The table records roughly 20,000 clones, 88% of them present only once. Germline-derived CDR1 and CDR2 are SNHLY and FYNNEI. The CDR3 has 13 residues. The V gene lost 4 bases and the J gene lost 1 base, with 8 bases spanning the gap. The receptor comes from a female donor in good health, enrolled as a control in a pregnancy study. Sequencing was performed on CD8+ T cells from peripheral blood mononuclear cells, taken in the third trimester of pregnancy. The genes are TRBV2 and TRBJ2-7, with unresolved D. CDR3 nucleotide sequence: TGTGCCAGCAGTGTTGCCACATCCTACGAGCAGTACTTC. It is translated as CASSVATSYEQYF.